The clone carrying this T cell receptor beta chain was seen at least ten times. The antigen is unknown. RNA transcripts gave rise to amplified TCR beta CDR3 regions. HTBI primers were the set used in a first-round RT-PCR of the TCR CDR3. TCRdb ran MiXCR on the multiplex PCR reads and lists one entry per CDR3 protein. The sample lists roughly 560,000 distinct CDR3 sequences; approximately 14% were seen once. This record belongs to a study of T cells in Graves' hyperthyroidism and ophthalmopathy. Overall study results and limits: Blood samples included most of the expanded thyroid clonotypes exceeding 0.001.

Trimming pared 6 bases from V and 0 bases from J, leaving 17 bases between. The CDR3 extends over 16 amino acids. The germline gives CDR1 ENHRY, CDR2 SYGVKD. The clonotype comes from a woman between 35 and 50 years old with Graves' ophthalmopathy. Specimen: blood. The chain has TRBV10-3 and TRBJ1-1; TRBD1 is a possible D gene (5 bases). The CDR3 DNA reads as TGTGCCATCAGGGGTAGTGAAGGACACATGAACACTGAAGCTTTCTTT. Protein: CAIRGSEGHMNTEAFF.